The subject of this entry is one TCR beta chain. Its antigen remains unidentified. No quality values exist for individual bases; no much larger clone is one base distant. The sample belongs to a study of blood T cell repertoires in COVID-19 (dated by TCRdb to 2018 to 2021). In terms of the full investigation: The collaborator samples originated in the United States, Italy and Spain and spanned the acute and convalescent phases of COVID-19. The prospective study material was composed of cDNA or gDNA derived from T cells, B-cell-depleted T cells, or PBMCs. Subjects who had been exposed to COVID-19, were actively infected with it, or had recovered from it provided the deeply sampled blood TCRbeta repertoires that made up the dataset. A freely available public database, intended as a resource for researchers studying the immune response to SARS-CoV-2, is where the repertoires were released. The samples were drawn from the first 160 participants of the ongoing ImmuneRACE study and from 1,254 subjects provided by 6 global collaborators. Nearly every sample came with metadata listing a de-identified subject ID, COVID-19 status, age in years and sex. Where available, HLA class I and class II types were obtained from metadata supplied by the sample provider rather than from assay-based typing.

The CDR3 runs 14 residues from the cysteine to the phenylalanine. The only DNA kept is the CDR3, 42 bases in frame from the first base. The germline V gene specifies SGHVS as CDR1 and FQNEAQ as CDR2. The germline ends are 22 bases apart after V is trimmed by 7 bases and J by 9 bases. TCRbeta CDR3 regions were amplified from genomic DNA using the immunoSEQ Assay, a bias-controlled multiplex PCR. The original pipeline was this. Nucleated cell counts per sample were estimated from amplification of reference gene primers within the assay. Sequence reads were collapsed and filtered to measure the absolute abundance of every unique TCRbeta CDR3 rearrangement. For each sample, productive Simpson clonality was calculated as the square root of Simpson's diversity index over productive rearrangements. Not all clones reach the TCRdb copy of this immuneACCESS table, which keeps in-frame sequences only. Checked studies attribute under half of the gap to unresolved V genes and leave the rest unexplained. V and J calls plus clone size are reproduced from that table; the DNA served to infer D and trimming. The sample table holds approximately 290,000 clones, of which approximately 83% were seen once. Together, the top ten hold approximately 4% of the sample.

In the prospective study, participants were roughly 18 to 95 years old, resided in 25 or so geographic areas of the United States, and were enrolled through a virtual design. To assign participants to cohorts, the prospective study relied on clinical history that participants themselves reported in a screening survey and a study questionnaire. Recovered participants in ImmuneRACE Cohort 3 were defined as having two consecutive negative NP/OP PCR tests, clearance from a healthcare professional, or resolution of symptoms. In the prospective study, whole blood, serum and a nasopharyngeal or oropharyngeal swab were collected from each participant by mobile phlebotomists. Over an approximately two-month period, participants in the prospective study had the option of providing additional blood draws and questionnaires. Blood samples from the prospective study were shipped frozen or at room temperature prior to DNA extraction.

Beyond this particular receptor, the publication reports: Clinical and demographic metadata were provided uncurated, with the amount varying by source and participant.

This sequence was found in a woman in her 30s who had recovered from COVID-19. Sample: PBMCs or T cells enriched from blood (not recorded which). The chain links TRBV7-8 with TRBJ2-7, and perhaps TRBD2 as D gene, on 5 matching bases. The CDR3 protein: CASTWTLGSGGQYF. The DNA is as follows: TGTGCCAGCACTTGGACCCTCGGCAGCGGCGGGCAGTACTTC.